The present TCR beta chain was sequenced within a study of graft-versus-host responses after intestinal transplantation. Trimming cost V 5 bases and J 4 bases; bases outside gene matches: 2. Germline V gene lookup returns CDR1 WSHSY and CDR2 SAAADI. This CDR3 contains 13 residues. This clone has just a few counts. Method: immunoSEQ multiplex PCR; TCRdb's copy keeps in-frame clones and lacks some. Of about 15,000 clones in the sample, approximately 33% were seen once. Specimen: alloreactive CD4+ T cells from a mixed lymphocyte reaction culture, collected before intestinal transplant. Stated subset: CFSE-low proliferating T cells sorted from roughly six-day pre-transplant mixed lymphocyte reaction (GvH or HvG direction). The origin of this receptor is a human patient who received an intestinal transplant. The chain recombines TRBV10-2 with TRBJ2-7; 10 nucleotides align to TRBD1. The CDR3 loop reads CASSKDRGYEQYF. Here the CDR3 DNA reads TGCGCCAGCAGTAAGGACAGGGGGTACGAGCAGTACTTC.